This paragraph covers one TCR beta chain sequence. Authors' data handling: Estimates of nucleated cell counts were drawn from the amplification of reference gene primers. Clones were read by immunoSEQ multiplex PCR, and TCRdb kept only the in-frame ones, dropping some. V and J calls and clone size come straight from that table; D and trimming were deduced from the DNA. The profile shows tens of thousands of clones, approximately 86% of them singletons. The sample comes from a study of blood T cell repertoires in COVID-19. The clonotype was recovered from a man aged 45-65 years with active COVID-19. The sequencing sample was made of peripheral blood.

The CDR3 loop is CAIRGSKGEKLFF. The CDR3 DNA sequence: TGTGCCATACGGGGATCTAAAGGTGAAAAACTGTTTTTT. This chain joins TRBV7-9 and TRBJ1-4; no firm D call. The CDR3 contains 13 residues. The V end was cut by 10 bases, the J end by 7 bases, with 16 bases between. From germline, CDR1 is SEHNR and CDR2 FQNEAQ (reference sequence). Together with reference TRBV7-9 and TRBJ1-4, the CDR3 gives the full variable domain: DTGVSQNPRHKITKRGQNVTFRCDPISEHNRLYWYRQTLGQGPEFLTYFQNEAQLEKSRLLSDRFSAERPKGSFSTLEIQRTEQGDSAMYLCAIRGSKGEKLFFGSGTQLSVL.